The 25 T cell receptor beta chains given below trace back to one sample, sequenced in a study of T cell clusters in autoimmune cytopenias. TRB was amplified by touch-down multiplex PCR, primer pools A and B combined. One entry per CDR3 protein, without DNA, is what TCRdb gives after re-calling the multiplex PCR reads. The listing records approximately 16,000 distinct CDR3 sequences. Some 38,000 genome equivalents of blood DNA were amplified for TRB. What was sequenced was peripheral blood. All receptors come from a human donor with an autoimmune cytopenia or autoimmune hepatitis (not recorded which).

The chain employs TRBV20-1 and TRBJ2-1; absent DNA, TCRdb's TRBD2 call cannot be checked. Per germline, CDR1 DFQATT and CDR2 SNEGSKA (reference sequence). The CDR3 loop spans 14 amino acids. This CDR3 reads CSARLAGAYNEQFF.

V gene TRBV13 combines with J gene TRBJ2-2. Germline V gives CDR1 PRHDT, CDR2 FYEKMQ (reference sequence). This CDR3 spans 14 amino acids. CDR3 amino acids: CASSLRPNTGELFF.

The V and J genes are TRBV6-1 and TRBJ2-7; TCRdb lists TRBD1, though no DNA is available to test this call. Per germline, CDR1 MNHNS and CDR2 SASEGT. The CDR3 totals 14 residues. CDR3 sequence: CASSSRGTSYEQYF.

This clonotype registers medium-sized by frequency. The CDR3 sequence is CASSFRWNTDTQYF. The chain joins TRBV27 to TRBJ2-3. The CDR3 sequence is 14 residues long. Germline values: CDR1 MNHEY, CDR2 SMNVEV (reference sequence).

This chain connects TRBV5-6 to TRBJ2-1; TCRdb reports TRBD1, a call that lacks DNA to check it against. The germline gives CDR1 SGHDT, CDR2 YYEEEE. This CDR3 contains 14 residues. The CDR3 sequence: CASSLRDSYNEQFF.

Considering frequency, this clonotype is medium-sized. The chain recombines TRBV14 with TRBJ2-1; TCRdb names TRBD2, which stays unverified in the absence of DNA. Germline V lookup: CDR1 SGHDN, CDR2 FVKESK. The length of the CDR3 is 16 residues. The CDR3 protein is CASSQGLATTYNEQFF.

The rearrangement links TRBV7-6 to TRBJ2-2; TCRdb returns TRBD2, unconfirmable since there is no DNA. The CDR3 contains 15 residues. Germline V lookup: CDR1 SGHVS, CDR2 FNYEAQ. CDR3 in amino acids: CASSLGLANTGELFF.

This chain uses TRBV11-2 with TRBJ2-7. Germline CDR1 and CDR2: SGHAT and FQNNGV. The CDR3 loop spans 15 amino acids. The CDR3 is CASSLFGSSGYEQYF.

The gene calls are TRBV27 and TRBJ2-7. This CDR3 is 14 amino acids long. Germline CDR1 is MNHEY and CDR2 is SMNVEV (reference sequence). The CDR3 sequence: CASSMAVGSYEQYF.

V gene TRBV20-1 combines with J gene TRBJ2-1; there is no DNA to check the TCRdb D call of TRBD1. The CDR3 has 14 amino acids. CDR1 and CDR2 (germline): DFQATT, SNEGSKA (reference sequence). CDR3 sequence reads: CSAQKGAGDNEQFF.

Its frequency marks this clonotype as medium-sized (0.01 to 0.1%). The chain uses TRBV6-5 and TRBJ1-5; the D gene TCRdb calls, TRBD1, cannot be checked with no DNA. Germline values: CDR1 MNHEY, CDR2 SVGAGI. The CDR3 extends over 15 amino acids. The CDR3 loop is CASSPLKGGWEPQHF.

By frequency, this clonotype is medium-sized. The chain uses TRBV6-6 and TRBJ2-3. There are 15 residues in the CDR3. CDR1 and CDR2 from the germline V gene are MNHNY and SVGAGI (reference sequence). The CDR3 reads CASSKRAPSTDTQYF.

The chain combines TRBV18 with TRBJ2-1; TCRdb reports TRBD1, a call that lacks DNA to check it against. Germline lookup yields CDR1 KGHSH and CDR2 LQKENI. The CDR3 covers 17 residues. Here the CDR3 reads CASSPPGFLGQNNEQFF.

The rearrangement joins TRBV6-2 or TRBV6-3 to TRBJ1-1; TCRdb indicates TRBD1, and absent DNA this call remains unverified. CDR1 is MNHEY and CDR2 is SVGEGT in the germline V gene. The CDR3 runs to 16 residues. CDR3 amino acids: CASKTSGPRRTTEAFF.

The chain recombines TRBV18 with TRBJ1-6; the D call from TCRdb, TRBD1, cannot be confirmed without DNA. CDR3 size: 16 residues. Germline CDR1 KGHSH, CDR2 LQKENI. CDR3 residues: CASSPLSPGRDSPLHF.

This rearrangement joins TRBV7-6 to TRBJ1-1; TCRdb returns TRBD1, unconfirmable since there is no DNA. The CDR3 sequence is 13 residues long. Germline V lookup: CDR1 SGHVS, CDR2 FNYEAQ. The CDR3: CASSGDGGSPLHF.

The chain has TRBV19 and TRBJ1-1. This CDR3 contains 15 residues. The germline CDR1 and CDR2 sequences are LNHDA and SQIVND (reference sequence). The CDR3 is CASSIGEALDTEAFF. The variable domain in full, completed from reference TRBV19 and TRBJ1-1, reads DGGITQSPKYLFRKEGQNVTLSCEQNLNHDAMYWYRQDPGQGLRLIYYSQIVNDFQKGDIAEGYSVSREKKESFPLTVTSAQKNPTAFYLCASSIGEALDTEAFFGQGTRLTVV.

The rearrangement joins TRBV10-3 to TRBJ1-1. This CDR3 region has 15 residues. The germline V gene encodes CDR1 ENHRY and CDR2 SYGVKD. CDR3 loop: CAISAWGVMNTEAFF.

The CDR3 spells CASSPRQRVTEAFF. This sequence joins TRBV18 and TRBJ1-1; there is no DNA to check the TCRdb D call of TRBD1. CDR1 and CDR2 (germline): KGHSH, LQKENI. The CDR3 covers 14 residues. The full variable domain, in which reference TRBV18 and TRBJ1-1 provide the parts outside the CDR3, is NAGVMQNPRHLVRRRGQEARLRCSPMKGHSHVYWYRQLPEEGLKFMVYLQKENIIDESGMPKERFSAEFPKEGPSILRIQQVVRGDSAAYFCASSPRQRVTEAFFGQGTRLTVV.

This clonotype is labeled medium-sized based on frequency. J is TRBJ2-1 and V is TRBV29-1. Germline values: CDR1 SQVTM, CDR2 ANQGSEA. The CDR3 contains 12 residues. This CDR3 is CSTMAVDNEQFF.

This clonotype registers medium-sized (0.01 to 0.1%) by frequency. CDR3 sequence: CASNTGSWGSPLHF. V usage is TRBV27 and J usage is TRBJ1-6; TCRdb proposes TRBD1, but this gene call is untestable without DNA. Germline CDR1 is MNHEY and CDR2 is SMNVEV (reference sequence). The CDR3 length is 14 residues.

V gene TRBV7-9 combines with J gene TRBJ2-5; TCRdb designates TRBD1, a call that cannot be tested without DNA. This CDR3 region has 14 residues. Per the germline V gene, CDR1 is SEHNR and CDR2 is FQNEAQ (reference sequence). The CDR3 sequence: CASSPGQYQETQYF.

The J gene is TRBJ2-2, the V gene TRBV6-4; TCRdb lists TRBD1, though no DNA is available to test this call. Germline V gene data show CDR1 as MRHNA and CDR2 as SNTAGT. This CDR3 is built from 15 residues. This CDR3 reads CASSDGTGGTGELFF.

The chain employs TRBV5-1 and TRBJ1-6. The CDR3 length is 14 residues. Germline V lookup: CDR1 SGHRS, CDR2 YFSETQ. CDR3 loop: CASSLAGNNSPLHF.

This clonotype is medium-sized by frequency. V and J are TRBV19 and TRBJ2-6; no DNA is available, so the TRBD1 call from TCRdb remains unchecked. Looked up from germline, CDR1 is LNHDA and CDR2 is SQIVND (reference sequence). This CDR3 has 18 amino acids. The CDR3 sequence is CASSAGWAGEPGANVLTF.